These T cell receptor beta chains were read from a single sample in a study of STAT3 mutations in large granular lymphocyte leukemia. The repertoire was sequenced with immunoSEQ multiplex PCR; TCRdb's copy has only in-frame clones and lacks some. The profile shows under 5,500 clones, roughly 80% of them singletons. The specimen sequenced was peripheral blood mononuclear cells. The receptors shown here come from a man aged 35-49 years with T-cell large granular lymphocyte leukemia. Some clones in this sample may be carry-over from other donors' samples. Both conserved end residues are part of each CDR3. D genes are given only for firm matches. Some rows have no size entry. The others give once, few or many, or a class for an expanded clone.

J gene: TRBJ2-5
D gene: .
V gene: TRBV7-9
clone size: .
CDR3 DNA: TGTGCCAGCAGCTTACCCAGGGAAGAGACCCAGTACTTC
CDR3 protein: CASSLPREETQYF

J gene: TRBJ2-2
D gene: .
V gene: TRBV18
clone size: .
CDR3 DNA: TGTGCCAGCTCACCACTCCAGGACACCACCGGGGAGCTGTTTTTT
CDR3 protein: CASSPLQDTTGELFF

J gene: TRBJ1-5
D gene: .
V gene: TRBV27
clone size: .
CDR3 DNA: TGTGCCAGCAGTTTCGGGGATCCAAGCAATCAGCCCCAGCATTTT
CDR3 protein: CASSFGDPSNQPQHF

J gene: TRBJ1-5
D gene: .
V gene: TRBV6-5
clone size: once
CDR3 DNA: TGTGCCAGCAGTTACGGGGCGAATCAGCCCCAGCATTTT
CDR3 protein: CASSYGANQPQHF

J gene: TRBJ2-7
D gene: TRBD2
V gene: TRBV28
clone size: .
CDR3 DNA: TGTGCCAGCAGCAGGACTAGCGGGGCTTACGAGCAGTACTTC
CDR3 protein: CASSRTSGAYEQYF

J gene: TRBJ1-1
D gene: .
V gene: TRBV18
clone size: .
CDR3 DNA: TGTGCCAGCTCACCACTTAAGAACACTGAAGCTTTCTTT
CDR3 protein: CASSPLKNTEAFF

J gene: TRBJ1-5
D gene: .
V gene: TRBV6-1
clone size: .
CDR3 DNA: TGTGCCAGCAGTGAGCCCCAGGGTCTGAGTCAGCCCCAGCATTTT
CDR3 protein: CASSEPQGLSQPQHF

J gene: TRBJ1-1
D gene: TRBD1
V gene: TRBV4-2
clone size: .
CDR3 DNA: TGTGCCAGCAGCCAACCACAGGGGGACACTGAAGCTTTCTTT
CDR3 protein: CASSQPQGDTEAFF

J gene: TRBJ2-5
D gene: .
V gene: TRBV5-5
clone size: .
CDR3 DNA: TGTGCCAGCAGTCGGACCGGGGAAGAGACCCAGTACTTC
CDR3 protein: CASSRTGEETQYF

J gene: TRBJ1-1
D gene: .
V gene: TRBV5-1
clone size: .
CDR3 DNA: TGCGCCAGCAGCCTACAGGGAGGGGAGGCCACTGAAGCTTTCTTT
CDR3 protein: CASSLQGGEATEAFF

J gene: TRBJ1-3
D gene: .
V gene: TRBV4-3
clone size: .
CDR3 DNA: TGCGCCAGCAGCGCGGGGGCGTCCGGAAACACCATATATTTT
CDR3 protein: CASSAGASGNTIYF

J gene: TRBJ1-1
D gene: .
V gene: TRBV19
clone size: .
CDR3 DNA: TGTGCCAGTAGTTTCAGGTTGGGGATGAACACTGAAGCTTTCTTT
CDR3 protein: CASSFRLGMNTEAFF

J gene: TRBJ2-7
D gene: .
V gene: TRBV5-1
clone size: few
CDR3 DNA: TGCGCCAGCAGCTTGGAGGGCAGGCTGGGTGGGAAAGTCTCCTACGAGCAGTACTTC
CDR3 protein: CASSLEGRLGGKVSYEQYF

J gene: TRBJ2-7
D gene: TRBD1
V gene: TRBV6-5
clone size: .
CDR3 DNA: TGTGCCAGCAGTCCCGGGACAGGGCGGTCCGAGCAGTACTTC
CDR3 protein: CASSPGTGRSEQYF

J gene: TRBJ2-5
D gene: TRBD1
V gene: TRBV29-1
clone size: .
CDR3 DNA: TGCAGCGTTGAAGCCCGGGACAGGGGGCTAAAGACCCAGTACTTC
CDR3 protein: CSVEARDRGLKTQYF

J gene: TRBJ1-1
D gene: .
V gene: TRBV29-1
clone size: .
CDR3 DNA: TGCAGCGTGACAGCAGATGGGGTGATAGCTTTCTTT
CDR3 protein: CSVTADGVIAFF

J gene: TRBJ2-7
D gene: .
V gene: TRBV14
clone size: .
CDR3 DNA: TGTGCCAGCAGCTTCCTAGGGGGGCTCGAGCAGTACTTC
CDR3 protein: CASSFLGGLEQYF

J gene: TRBJ1-5
D gene: TRBD1
V gene: TRBV7-9
clone size: .
CDR3 DNA: TGTGCCAGCAGCTTAAGTAGGACAGGGGGAAATCAGCCCCAGCATTTT
CDR3 protein: CASSLSRTGGNQPQHF

J gene: TRBJ2-6
D gene: TRBD1
V gene: TRBV29-1
clone size: .
CDR3 DNA: TGCAGCGTTTTAACGGGGGACAGGGGCCCTGGGGCCAACGTCCTGACTTTC
CDR3 protein: CSVLTGDRGPGANVLTF

J gene: TRBJ1-2
D gene: .
V gene: TRBV15
clone size: .
CDR3 DNA: TGTGCCACCAGCAGAGATACACCCTATGGCTACACCTTC
CDR3 protein: CATSRDTPYGYTF

J gene: TRBJ1-2
D gene: .
V gene: TRBV27
clone size: .
CDR3 DNA: TGTGCCAGCAGTTCCGACAGGCAGGGCTACACCTTC
CDR3 protein: CASSSDRQGYTF

J gene: TRBJ2-4
D gene: .
V gene: TRBV4-1
clone size: .
CDR3 DNA: TGCGCCAGCAGCCAAGGATGGAGGGACGAGGACATTCAGTACTTC
CDR3 protein: CASSQGWRDEDIQYF

J gene: TRBJ1-5
D gene: .
V gene: TRBV6-6
clone size: few
CDR3 DNA: TGTGCCAGCAGACCCACAGGTAATCAGCCCCAGCATTTT
CDR3 protein: CASRPTGNQPQHF

J gene: TRBJ1-5
D gene: .
V gene: TRBV7-9
clone size: .
CDR3 DNA: TGTGCCAGCAGCCTCGGGGCCGGCAATCAGCCCCAGCATTTT
CDR3 protein: CASSLGAGNQPQHF

J gene: TRBJ1-2
D gene: TRBD1
V gene: TRBV5-1
clone size: .
CDR3 DNA: TGCGCCAGCAGCTTGGCCCCGGGACAGGGGGGTGGCTACACCTTC
CDR3 protein: CASSLAPGQGGGYTF

J gene: TRBJ1-2
D gene: .
V gene: TRBV2
clone size: .
CDR3 DNA: TGTGCCAGCAGCGGTGGTCCTAGCGTATGGGCAGGCTACACCTTC
CDR3 protein: CASSGGPSVWAGYTF

J gene: TRBJ2-5
D gene: TRBD2
V gene: TRBV4-1
clone size: once
CDR3 DNA: TGCGCCAGCAGCCAAGACTCTAGCGGGGGCCCCGCCCAGTACTTC
CDR3 protein: CASSQDSSGGPAQYF

J gene: TRBJ1-2
D gene: .
V gene: TRBV18
clone size: .
CDR3 DNA: TGTGCCAGCTCACCTGGCCAGGGCCTCTATGGCTACACCTTC
CDR3 protein: CASSPGQGLYGYTF

J gene: TRBJ2-2
D gene: TRBD2
V gene: TRBV4-1
clone size: .
CDR3 DNA: TGCGCCAGCAGCCAAGACCAGCGGGGAGGGACCGGGGAGCTGTTTTTT
CDR3 protein: CASSQDQRGGTGELFF

J gene: TRBJ2-7
D gene: TRBD1
V gene: TRBV18
clone size: .
CDR3 DNA: TGTGCCAGCTCCCTAGGACAGGCCTCCTACGAGCAGTACTTC
CDR3 protein: CASSLGQASYEQYF

J gene: TRBJ2-7
D gene: .
V gene: TRBV10-2
clone size: once
CDR3 DNA: TGCGCCAGCAGTGAGTCGGTCGGCCCACCCTACGAGCAGTACTTC
CDR3 protein: CASSESVGPPYEQYF

J gene: TRBJ1-6
D gene: TRBD1
V gene: TRBV18
clone size: .
CDR3 DNA: TGTGCCAGCTCCCCACGGGTAGGGGGCGACAACAATTCACCCCTCCACTTT
CDR3 protein: CASSPRVGGDNNSPLHF

J gene: TRBJ2-7
D gene: .
V gene: TRBV18
clone size: .
CDR3 DNA: TGTGCCAGCTCACCGCAGGACTCTCCGGGCGACGAGCAGTACTTC
CDR3 protein: CASSPQDSPGDEQYF

J gene: TRBJ2-1
D gene: .
V gene: TRBV27
clone size: .
CDR3 DNA: TGTGCCAGCAGGTTGGGGAATGAGCAGTTCTTC
CDR3 protein: CASRLGNEQFF

J gene: TRBJ1-2
D gene: .
V gene: TRBV10-3
clone size: .
CDR3 DNA: TGTGCCATCAGTGAGTCGGGGGACTATGGCTACACCTTC
CDR3 protein: CAISESGDYGYTF

J gene: TRBJ1-5
D gene: TRBD1
V gene: TRBV27
clone size: .
CDR3 DNA: TGTGCCAGCAGTTTGCAGGGACAGGGGGATTGGCCCCAGCATTTT
CDR3 protein: CASSLQGQGDWPQHF

J gene: TRBJ2-3
D gene: TRBD2
V gene: TRBV5-1
clone size: .
CDR3 DNA: TGCGCCAGCAGCTTAGGTGTCGCTAGCGGAAACACAGATACGCAGTATTTT
CDR3 protein: CASSLGVASGNTDTQYF

J gene: TRBJ2-1
D gene: TRBD1
V gene: TRBV5-1
clone size: .
CDR3 DNA: TGCGCCAGCAGCTTCGGACAGGGCCTCCTTAAACTCGATAATGAGCAGTTCTTC
CDR3 protein: CASSFGQGLLKLDNEQFF

J gene: TRBJ2-7
D gene: .
V gene: TRBV6-1
clone size: .
CDR3 DNA: TGTGCCAGCAGTCCCTCTTCCCAGCGGACCTACGAGCAGTACTTC
CDR3 protein: CASSPSSQRTYEQYF

J gene: TRBJ2-5
D gene: TRBD1
V gene: TRBV27
clone size: .
CDR3 DNA: TGTGCCAGCAGTTTAGGACAGGGCGGGGAAGAGACCCAGTACTTC
CDR3 protein: CASSLGQGGEETQYF

J gene: TRBJ1-1
D gene: .
V gene: TRBV30
clone size: once
CDR3 DNA: TGTGCCTGGAGAGGGTTGGACACTGAAGCTTTCTTT
CDR3 protein: CAWRGLDTEAFF

J gene: TRBJ1-2
D gene: .
V gene: TRBV13
clone size: once
CDR3 DNA: TGTGCCAGCAGCCCCCGGACAGTTAACTATGGCTACACCTTC
CDR3 protein: CASSPRTVNYGYTF

J gene: TRBJ1-5
D gene: .
V gene: TRBV18
clone size: .
CDR3 DNA: TGTGCCAGCTCACCGAGGATTGATCAGCCCCAGCATTTT
CDR3 protein: CASSPRIDQPQHF

J gene: TRBJ1-6
D gene: .
V gene: TRBV4-3
clone size: .
CDR3 DNA: TGCGCCAGCAGCCAAAGGATCTCTTCACCCCTCCACTTT
CDR3 protein: CASSQRISSPLHF

J gene: TRBJ1-6
D gene: .
V gene: TRBV6-5
clone size: .
CDR3 DNA: TGTGCCAGCAGTTACTCGTTGGACGGCGAGTCCCTCCACTTT
CDR3 protein: CASSYSLDGESLHF

J gene: TRBJ2-5
D gene: TRBD2
V gene: TRBV5-4
clone size: .
CDR3 DNA: TGTGCCAGCAGCTTGGCCCGACTAGCGGGGCCCGAACAAGAGACCCAGTACTTC
CDR3 protein: CASSLARLAGPEQETQYF

J gene: TRBJ1-2
D gene: .
V gene: TRBV9
clone size: .
CDR3 DNA: TGTGCCAGCAGCGTAGGAAGTCGAAACTATGGCTACACCTTC
CDR3 protein: CASSVGSRNYGYTF

J gene: TRBJ2-3
D gene: .
V gene: TRBV11-2
clone size: .
CDR3 DNA: TGTGCCAGCAGCTCCTACTCGGATACGCAGTATTTT
CDR3 protein: CASSSYSDTQYF

J gene: TRBJ2-2
D gene: .
V gene: TRBV25-1
clone size: medium-sized
CDR3 DNA: TGTGCCAGCAGTGAATCGGTCACCGGGGAGCTGTTTTTT
CDR3 protein: CASSESVTGELFF

J gene: TRBJ1-3
D gene: .
V gene: TRBV9
clone size: .
CDR3 DNA: TGTGCCAGCAGCGTAGGGAGCTCTGGAAACACCATATATTTT
CDR3 protein: CASSVGSSGNTIYF

J gene: TRBJ2-1
D gene: TRBD2
V gene: TRBV5-1
clone size: .
CDR3 DNA: TGCGCCAGCAGCACACAAAAGACTAGCGGGGGTAATGAGCAGTTCTTC
CDR3 protein: CASSTQKTSGGNEQFF